This is a list of T cell receptor beta chains from one sample in a study of blood T cells in healthy people across ages. Using its own MiXCR run on the 5' RACE reads, TCRdb lists one record per CDR3 protein. The sample includes around 1.7 million distinct CDR3 sequences, roughly 30% of them seen just once. The sample consisted of blood. The receptors stem from a woman in her 30s in good health. CDR3s include the opening cysteine and the closing phenylalanine or tryptophan. A D gene is named only where the DNA matches it firmly. Not every row has a clone size; where given, it reads once, few, many or a size class.

length: 15; size: .; J: TRBJ1-2; D: TRBD1; V: TRBV9; CDR3: CASSLRPTGEEGYTF
length: 15; size: .; J: TRBJ2-1; D: .; V: TRBV5-1; CDR3: CASSYGTDTSSEQFF
length: 13; size: .; J: TRBJ2-3; D: .; V: TRBV20-1; CDR3: CSARDHMADTQYF
length: 13; size: .; J: .; D: .; V: TRBV10-3; CDR3: CAISESGRPEQYF
length: 12; size: many; J: TRBJ2-1; D: .; V: TRBV6-5; CDR3: CATQGGNNEQFF
length: 16; size: .; J: TRBJ2-1; D: TRBD2; V: TRBV10-1; CDR3: CASSDGGDPSYNEQFF
length: 14; size: .; J: TRBJ2-7; D: TRBD2; V: TRBV7-2; CDR3: CASSKTSGRYEQYF
length: 14; size: .; J: TRBJ1-2; D: .; V: TRBV20-1; CDR3: CSARAEGGNYGYTF
length: 17; size: .; J: TRBJ2-3; D: TRBD2; V: TRBV3-1; CDR3: CASSRQWLAGSTDTQYF
length: 12; size: .; J: TRBJ2-7; D: .; V: TRBV7-9; CDR3: CASSQAVGEQYF
length: 14; size: few; J: TRBJ2-7; D: TRBD2; V: TRBV29-1; CDR3: CSVDGGGSLDEQYF
length: 14; size: .; J: TRBJ1-1; D: .; V: TRBV5-1; CDR3: CTSSLEGIGTEAFF
length: 16; size: few; J: TRBJ1-1; D: .; V: TRBV18; CDR3: CASSPPGGGRNTEAFF
length: 16; size: few; J: TRBJ2-1; D: TRBD2; V: TRBV9; CDR3: CASSVLGLAGLNEQFF
length: 15; size: few; J: TRBJ2-5; D: TRBD1; V: TRBV7-2; CDR3: CATHIPGQGTREQYF
length: 12; size: few; J: TRBJ1-6; D: .; V: TRBV28; CDR3: CASSSGTSPLHF
length: 15; size: .; J: TRBJ2-5; D: .; V: TRBV12-3/TRBV12-4; CDR3: CASSFRWQQQETQYF
length: 11; size: few; J: TRBJ2-4; D: .; V: TRBV12-3/TRBV12-4; CDR3: CASSILNIQYF